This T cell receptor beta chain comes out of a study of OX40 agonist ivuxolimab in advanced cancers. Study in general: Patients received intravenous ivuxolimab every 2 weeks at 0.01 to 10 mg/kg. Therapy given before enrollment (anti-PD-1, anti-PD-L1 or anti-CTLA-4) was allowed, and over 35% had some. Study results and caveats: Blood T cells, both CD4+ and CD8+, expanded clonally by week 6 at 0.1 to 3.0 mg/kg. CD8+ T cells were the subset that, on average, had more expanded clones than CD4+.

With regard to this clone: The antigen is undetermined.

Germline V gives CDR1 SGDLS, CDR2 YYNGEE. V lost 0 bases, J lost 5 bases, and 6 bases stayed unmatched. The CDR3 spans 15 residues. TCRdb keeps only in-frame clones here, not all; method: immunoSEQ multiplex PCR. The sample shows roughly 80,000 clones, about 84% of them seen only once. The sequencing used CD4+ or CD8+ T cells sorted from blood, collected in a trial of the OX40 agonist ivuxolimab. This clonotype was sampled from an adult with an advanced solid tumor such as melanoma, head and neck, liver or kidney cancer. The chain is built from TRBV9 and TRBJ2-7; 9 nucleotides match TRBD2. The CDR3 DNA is TGTGCCAGCAGCGTAGGGGTAGCGGGAGCAAACGAGCAGTACTTC. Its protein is CASSVGVAGANEQYF. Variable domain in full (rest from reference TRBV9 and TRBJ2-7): DSGVTQTPKHLITATGQRVTLRCSPRSGDLSVYWYQQSLDQGLQFLIQYYNGEERAKGNILERFSAQQFPDLHSELNLSSLELGDSALYFCASSVGVAGANEQYFGPGTRLTVT.